This T cell receptor beta chain was documented in a study of regulatory T cells in long-lasting Graves disease. Time point here: newly diagnosed GD, antithyroid drugs for less than 3 months. Making the TCR library involved RNA that had been extracted from PBMCs. The germline CDR1 and CDR2 sequences are MGHRA and YSYEKL. V lost 1 base, J lost 4 bases, and 8 bases stayed unmatched. The CDR3 runs to 16 residues. Library construction for TCR beta used iRepertoire HTBI primers and Arm-PCR of CDR3 regions. A single record per CDR3 protein comes from TCRdb applying MiXCR to the multiplex PCR reads. The data show 520,000 or so distinct CDR3 sequences, around 12% seen once. This clonotype was seen a handful of times. This sample was shared with a second study, whose subject was T cells in Graves' hyperthyroidism and ophthalmopathy.

The TCR originated in a woman between 25 and 40 years old with Graves disease. This sequence joins TRBV4-1 and TRBJ2-7, with 9 bases that match TRBD2. The sample was peripheral blood mononuclear cells (PBMCs), taken at new diagnosis, from a patient treated with antithyroid drugs. The CDR3 region has the DNA TGCGCCAGCAGCCAAGCCGGGACTAGCCTTACTTACGAGCAGTACTTC. Amino acids: CASSQAGTSLTYEQYF.